This entry describes one T cell receptor (beta chain). What it binds is unknown. The data stem from a study of T-cell memory formation after mild COVID-19. About the study: Clusters of TCRs were largely donor specific. Study-wide results and limits: CD8+ contracting clones occupied EMRA, while CD4+ ones occupied mainly CM and EM. From day 15 to 85, contracting clones were balanced between CD4 and CD8, whereas later expanders leaned toward CD4+.

Constant-segment primers served in 5'RACE that generated TCR alpha and TCR beta cDNA libraries bearing sample barcodes and UMIs. One entry per CDR3 protein, called by TCRdb with MiXCR from the 5' RACE reads. The table shows more than 300,000 distinct CDR3 sequences, with approximately 22% occurring only once. Germline lookup yields CDR1 SGDLS and CDR2 YYNGEE. The CDR3 is made up of 15 amino acids. The germline V and J ends were trimmed by 2 bases and 7 bases, with 16 bases remaining between them. The sequence was obtained from a man between 18 and 35 years old who had mild COVID-19 (a few samples of this study predate the infection). Cell type and time point are not known. The rearrangement joins TRBV9 to TRBJ1-5; D unclear. The sequencing sample was made of PBMCs or a T cell subset sorted from them (not recorded which). As DNA, the CDR3 is TGTGCCAGCAGCGTTCGACATACGGGGTCCCAGCCCCAGCATTTT. Translated: CASSVRHTGSQPQHF.